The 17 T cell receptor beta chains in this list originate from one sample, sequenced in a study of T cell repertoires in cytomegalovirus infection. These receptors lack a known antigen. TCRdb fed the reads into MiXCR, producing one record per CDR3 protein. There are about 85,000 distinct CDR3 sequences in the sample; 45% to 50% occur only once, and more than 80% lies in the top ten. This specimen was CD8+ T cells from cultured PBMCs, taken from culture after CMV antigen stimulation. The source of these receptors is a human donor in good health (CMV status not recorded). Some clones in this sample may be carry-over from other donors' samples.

The CDR3 region has the DNA TGCAGCGCCAGGACAGGGGTCTACGAGCAGTACTTC. It encodes CSARTGVYEQYF. This rearrangement joins TRBV29-1 to TRBJ2-7; TRBD1 aligns across 9 bases. V lost 7 bases, J lost 3 bases, and 4 bases stayed unmatched. Germline assignment: CDR1 SQVTM and CDR2 ANQGSEA. The CDR3 sequence is 12 residues long.

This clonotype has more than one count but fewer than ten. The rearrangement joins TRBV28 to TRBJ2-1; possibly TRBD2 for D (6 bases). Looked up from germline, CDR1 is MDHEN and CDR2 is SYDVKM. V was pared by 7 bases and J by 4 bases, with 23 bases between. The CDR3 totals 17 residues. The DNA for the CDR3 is TGTGCCAGCACCAGCTCCGTTCTAGCGATCGATTACAATGAGCAGTTCTTC. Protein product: CASTSSVLAIDYNEQFF.

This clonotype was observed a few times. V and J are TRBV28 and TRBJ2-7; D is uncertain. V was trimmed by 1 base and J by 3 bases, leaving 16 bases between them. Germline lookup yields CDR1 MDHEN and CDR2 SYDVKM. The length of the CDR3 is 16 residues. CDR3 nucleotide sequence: TGTGCCAGCAGTTTATCGGTGGGCAGCAGTGACTACGAGCAGTACTTC. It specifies CASSLSVGSSDYEQYF. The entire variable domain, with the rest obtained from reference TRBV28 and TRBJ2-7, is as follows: DVKVTQSSRYLVKRTGEKVFLECVQDMDHENMFWYRQDPGLGLRLIYFSYDVKMKEKGDIPEGYSVSREKKERFSLILESASTNQTSMYLCASSLSVGSSDYEQYFGPGTRLTVT.

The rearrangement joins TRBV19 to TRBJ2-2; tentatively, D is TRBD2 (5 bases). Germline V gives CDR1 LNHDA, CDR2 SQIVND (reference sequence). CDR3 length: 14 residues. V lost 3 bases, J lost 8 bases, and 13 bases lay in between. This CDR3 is CASSIKGGPGELFF. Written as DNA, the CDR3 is TGTGCCAGTAGTATTAAAGGAGGACCGGGGGAGCTGTTTTTT.

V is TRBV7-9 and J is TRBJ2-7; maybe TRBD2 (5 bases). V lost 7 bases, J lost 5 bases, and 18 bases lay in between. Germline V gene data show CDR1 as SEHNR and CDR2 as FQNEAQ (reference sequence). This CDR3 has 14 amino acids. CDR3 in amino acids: CASIPADVLDEQYF. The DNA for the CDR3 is TGTGCCAGCATTCCAGCGGACGTTTTGGACGAGCAGTACTTC.

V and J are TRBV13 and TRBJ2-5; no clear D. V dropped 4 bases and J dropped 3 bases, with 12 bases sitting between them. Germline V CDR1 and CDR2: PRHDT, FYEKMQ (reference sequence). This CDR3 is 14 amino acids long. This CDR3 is CASSSTGLKETQYF. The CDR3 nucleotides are TGTGCCAGCAGCTCGACCGGGCTCAAAGAGACCCAGTACTTC. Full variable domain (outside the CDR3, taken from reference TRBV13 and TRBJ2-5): AAGVIQSPRHLIKEKRETATLKCYPIPRHDTVYWYQQGPGQDPQFLISFYEKMQSDKGSIPDRFSAQQFSDYHSELNMSSLELGDSALYFCASSSTGLKETQYFGPGTRLLVL.

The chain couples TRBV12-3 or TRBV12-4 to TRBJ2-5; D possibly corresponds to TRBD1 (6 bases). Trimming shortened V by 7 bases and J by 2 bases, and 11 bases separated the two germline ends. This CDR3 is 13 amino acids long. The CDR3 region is CASTPTGQETQYF. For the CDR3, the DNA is TGTGCCAGCACTCCGACAGGTCAAGAGACCCAGTACTTC.

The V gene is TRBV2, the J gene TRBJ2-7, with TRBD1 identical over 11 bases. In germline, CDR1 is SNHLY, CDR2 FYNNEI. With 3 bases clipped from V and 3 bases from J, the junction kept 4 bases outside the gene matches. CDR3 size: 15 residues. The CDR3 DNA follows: TGTGCCAGCAGTGACTGGGACAGGGGGTTCTACGAGCAGTACTTC. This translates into CASSDWDRGFYEQYF.

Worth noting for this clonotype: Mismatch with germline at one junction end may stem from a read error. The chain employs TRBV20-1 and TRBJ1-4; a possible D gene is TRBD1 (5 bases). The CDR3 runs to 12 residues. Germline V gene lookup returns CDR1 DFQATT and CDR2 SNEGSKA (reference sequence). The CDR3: CSRGRPNGKLFF. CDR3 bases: TGCAGTCGGGGCAGGCCTAATGGAAAACTGTTTTTT.

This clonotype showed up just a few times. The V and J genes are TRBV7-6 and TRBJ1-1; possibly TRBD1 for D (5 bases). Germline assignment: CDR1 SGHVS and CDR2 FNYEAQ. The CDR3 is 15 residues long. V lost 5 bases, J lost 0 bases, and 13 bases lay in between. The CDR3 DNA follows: TGTGCCAGCAGCGGGGACCCTGGATTGAACACTGAAGCTTTCTTT. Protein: CASSGDPGLNTEAFF.

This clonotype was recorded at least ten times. The CDR3 region is CASLGTDLLNYGYTF. CDR3 in DNA: TGTGCCAGCCTAGGGACAGACCTCCTTAACTATGGCTACACCTTC. V gene TRBV7-2 combines with J gene TRBJ1-2; 7 positions match TRBD1. Trimming took 8 bases from V and 1 from J; bases not matched to a gene: 10. The CDR3 consists of 15 residues. CDR1 SGHTA and CDR2 FQGNSA come from the germline V gene.

CDR3 sequence reads: CASSAARNSYEQYF. CDR3 nucleotides: TGTGCCAGCAGCGCGGCCAGAAATTCCTACGAGCAGTACTTC. This chain joins TRBV7-6 and TRBJ2-7; no reliable D call. The germline V and J ends were trimmed by 5 bases and 1 base, with 12 bases remaining between them. Germline-derived CDR1 and CDR2 are SGHVS and FNYEAQ. There are 14 residues in the CDR3.

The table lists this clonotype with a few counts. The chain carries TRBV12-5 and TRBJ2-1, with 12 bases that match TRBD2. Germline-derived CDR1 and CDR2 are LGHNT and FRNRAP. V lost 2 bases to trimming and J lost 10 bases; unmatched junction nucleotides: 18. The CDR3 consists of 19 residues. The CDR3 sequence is CASGLPLIPASGGAYEQFF. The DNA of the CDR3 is TGTGCTAGTGGTTTGCCGCTCATCCCGGCTAGCGGGGGGGCATACGAGCAGTTCTTC. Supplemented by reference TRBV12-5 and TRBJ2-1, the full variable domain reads DARVTQTPRHKVTEMGQEVTMRCQPILGHNTVFWYRQTMMQGLELLAYFRNRAPLDDSGMPKDRFSAEMPDATLATLKIQPSEPRDSAVYFCASGLPLIPASGGAYEQFFGPGTRLTVL.

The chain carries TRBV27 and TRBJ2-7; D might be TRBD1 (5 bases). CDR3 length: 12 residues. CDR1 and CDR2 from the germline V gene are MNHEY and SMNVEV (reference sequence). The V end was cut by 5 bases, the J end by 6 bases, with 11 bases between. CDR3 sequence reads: CASSPPGPEQYF. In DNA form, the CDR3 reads TGTGCCAGCAGTCCCCCAGGGCCCGAGCAGTACTTC.

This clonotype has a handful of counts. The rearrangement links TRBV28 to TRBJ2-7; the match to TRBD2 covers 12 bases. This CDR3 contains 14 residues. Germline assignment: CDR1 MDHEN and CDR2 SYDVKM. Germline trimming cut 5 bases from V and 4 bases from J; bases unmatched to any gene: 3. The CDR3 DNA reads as TGTGCCAGCAGTGCTGGACTAGCGGGATACGAGCAGTACTTC. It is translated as CASSAGLAGYEQYF.

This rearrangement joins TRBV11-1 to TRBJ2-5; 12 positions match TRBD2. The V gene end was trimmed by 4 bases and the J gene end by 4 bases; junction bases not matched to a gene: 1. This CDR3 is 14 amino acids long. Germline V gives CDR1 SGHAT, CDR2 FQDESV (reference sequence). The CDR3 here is CASSSTSGRETQYF. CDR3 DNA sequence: TGTGCCAGCAGCTCGACTAGCGGGAGAGAGACCCAGTACTTC.

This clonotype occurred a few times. The CDR3 is CASSSQDGLGETQYF. The CDR3 DNA sequence: TGTGCCAGCAGCTCTCAGGACGGGCTCGGGGAGACCCAGTACTTC. The J gene is TRBJ2-5, the V gene TRBV7-3; D call uncertain. Trimming removed 4 bases at V and 5 bases at J, with 17 bases between. This CDR3 is built from 15 residues. CDR1 and CDR2 (germline): SGHTA, FQGTGA.